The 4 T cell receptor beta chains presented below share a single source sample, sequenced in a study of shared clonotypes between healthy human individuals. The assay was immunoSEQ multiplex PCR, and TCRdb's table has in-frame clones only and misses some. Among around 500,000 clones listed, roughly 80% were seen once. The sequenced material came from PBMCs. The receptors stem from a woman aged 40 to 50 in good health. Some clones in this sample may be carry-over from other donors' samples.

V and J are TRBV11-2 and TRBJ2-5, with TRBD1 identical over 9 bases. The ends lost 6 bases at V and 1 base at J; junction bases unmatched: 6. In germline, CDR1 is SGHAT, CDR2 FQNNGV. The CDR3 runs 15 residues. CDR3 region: CASRRTGVFQETQYF. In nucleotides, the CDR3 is TGTGCCAGCAGGAGGACAGGGGTTTTCCAAGAGACCCAGTACTTC.

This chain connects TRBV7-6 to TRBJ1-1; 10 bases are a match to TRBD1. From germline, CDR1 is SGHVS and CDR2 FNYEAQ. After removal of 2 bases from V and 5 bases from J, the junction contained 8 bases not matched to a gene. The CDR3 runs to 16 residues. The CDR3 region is CASSLMGQGMGTEAFF. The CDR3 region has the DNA TGTGCCAGCAGCTTAATGGGACAGGGGATGGGGACTGAAGCTTTCTTT.

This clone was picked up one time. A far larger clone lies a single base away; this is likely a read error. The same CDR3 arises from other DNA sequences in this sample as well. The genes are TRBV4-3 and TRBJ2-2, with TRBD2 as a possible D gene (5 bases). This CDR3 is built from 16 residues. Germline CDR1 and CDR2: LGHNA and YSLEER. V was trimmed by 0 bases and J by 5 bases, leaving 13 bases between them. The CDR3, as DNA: TGCGCCAGCAGCCAAGATGTTGGTGGGGAGACCGGGGAGCTGTTTTTT. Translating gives CASSQDVGGETGELFF.

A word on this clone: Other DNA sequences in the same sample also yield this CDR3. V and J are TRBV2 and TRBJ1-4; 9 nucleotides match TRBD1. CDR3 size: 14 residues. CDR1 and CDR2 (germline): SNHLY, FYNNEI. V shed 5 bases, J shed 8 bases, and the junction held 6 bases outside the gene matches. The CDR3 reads CASSLDRGGEKLFF. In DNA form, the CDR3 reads TGTGCCAGCAGTTTGGACAGGGGTGGAGAAAAACTGTTTTTT. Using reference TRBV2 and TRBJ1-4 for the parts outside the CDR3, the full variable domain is EPEVTQTPSHQVTQMGQEVILRCVPISNHLYFYWYRQILGQKVEFLVSFYNNEISEKSEIFDDQFSVERPDGSNFTLKIRSTKLEDSAMYFCASSLDRGGEKLFFGSGTQLSVL.